The subject of this entry is one TCR beta chain. Its antigen is unidentified. Mixed chimerism was transient after nonmyeloablative marrow transplants from related graft donors. These data come from a study of Tregs in tolerant kidney transplant recipients. Study outcomes and limitations: Biological reproducibility was not directly addressed in this study.

Some clones are missing from TCRdb's copy, which holds only in-frame ones; the method was immunoSEQ multiplex PCR. The sample carries about 64,000 clones, around 87% recorded once. This CDR3 contains 15 residues. The V gene lost 7 bases and the J gene lost 6 bases, with 19 bases spanning the gap. The J gene is TRBJ1-3, the V gene TRBV23-1; D possibly corresponds to TRBD1 (5 bases). TRBV23-1 is filed as an ORF, its function uncertain. The receptor comes from a human patient who received a combined kidney and bone marrow transplant. Some T cells may be provided by the graft donor. Sequencing used CD4+ T cells from blood (PBMCs), obtained 6 months after the transplant. The CDR3 sequence is CASNSRRGRENTIYF. CDR3 sequence (DNA): TGCGCCAGCAACAGTCGTAGGGGAAGGGAAAACACCATATATTTT.